The 28 T cell receptor beta chains below were found in one sample sequenced in a study of human T cells and chemical hapten exposure. One entry per CDR3 protein results from TCRdb running MiXCR on the RACE reads. The table records over 35,000 distinct CDR3 sequences, 12% of them present only once. The time point denotes: patch test 3, about 24 weeks after DPC sensitization. Treatment of the sample: therapeutic diphenylcyclopropenone sensitization with weekly scalp DPC. Total RNA was isolated from whole blood that had not been fractionated. Here the sequenced sample was whole blood, taken in connection with sensitization to the hapten diphenylcyclopropenone (DPC). These receptors came from a woman aged 40 to 50 with alopecia areata. Some clones in this sample may be carry-over from other donors' samples.

V is TRBV2 and J is TRBJ2-5; a possible D gene is TRBD2 (5 bases). The V end lost 7 bases, the J end lost 5 bases, and 11 bases lay between the germline ends. CDR1 SNHLY and CDR2 FYNNEI come from the germline V gene. This CDR3 contains 12 residues. The CDR3 DNA sequence: TGTGCCAGCAAAGCGGCGGAGGAGACCCAGTACTTC. This encodes CASKAAEETQYF.

This clonotype was found many times. This sequence joins TRBV20-1 and TRBJ2-1; 8 bases are shared with TRBD2. CDR3 size: 15 residues. V lost 2 bases, J lost 6 bases, and 9 bases stayed unmatched. The germline V gene encodes CDR1 DFQATT and CDR2 SNEGSKA (reference sequence). CDR3: CSARPALAGTNEQFF. For the CDR3, the DNA is TGCAGTGCTAGACCCGCCTTAGCGGGGACCAATGAGCAGTTCTTC.

The rearrangement links TRBV5-1 to TRBJ2-1; 9 nucleotides match TRBD1. The germline gives CDR1 SGHRS, CDR2 YFSETQ. Unmatched junction bases numbered 4, after V lost 1 base and J lost 8 bases. CDR3 length: 14 residues. CDR3 DNA sequence: TGCGCCAGCAGCTTGACAGGGGGCCGGGATGAGCAGTTCTTC. It encodes CASSLTGGRDEQFF. Based on the CDR3 plus reference TRBV5-1 and TRBJ2-1, the full variable domain is KAGVTQTPRYLIKTRGQQVTLSCSPISGHRSVSWYQQTPGQGLQFLFEYFSETQRNKGNFPGRFSGRQFSNSRSEMNVSTLELGDSALYLCASSLTGGRDEQFFGPGTRLTVL.

The chain combines TRBV5-1 with TRBJ1-2; a weak D match, TRBD1 (5 bases). The CDR3 totals 14 residues. The germline gives CDR1 SGHRS, CDR2 YFSETQ. V dropped 3 bases and J dropped 1 base, with 10 bases sitting between them. The CDR3 loop reads CASSSLGLNYGYTF. CDR3 DNA sequence: TGCGCCAGCAGCTCCCTGGGACTTAACTATGGCTACACCTTC.

The V call is TRBV10-3, the J call TRBJ1-6, with a possible D match to TRBD1 (6 bases). V gave up 3 bases and J gave up 7 bases, with 13 bases separating them. CDR1 and CDR2 (germline): ENHRY, SYGVKD. The CDR3 is made up of 15 amino acids. CDR3 in DNA: TGTGCCATCAGTGAATCCCGGGGGCAGAATTCACCCCTCCACTTT. Its protein product is CAISESRGQNSPLHF.

Only a few counts were recorded for this clonotype. The genes are TRBV7-3 and TRBJ2-5, with D perhaps TRBD2 (5 bases). Germline V gene lookup returns CDR1 SGHTA and CDR2 FQGTGA. V lost 4 bases, J lost 3 bases, and 9 bases lay in between. The CDR3 totals 13 residues. CDR3 bases: TGTGCCAGCAGCTCCGACGGGGAAGAGACCCAGTACTTC. This gives the protein CASSSDGEETQYF.

The chain joins TRBV28 to TRBJ1-5; the D gene is possibly TRBD1 (6 bases). This CDR3 region has 12 residues. V gave up 6 bases and J gave up 7 bases, with 10 bases separating them. Germline V gene data show CDR1 as MDHEN and CDR2 as SYDVKM. CDR3 nucleotide sequence: TGTGCCAGCAGGGTAGGGGGGCAGCCCCAGCATTTT. Amino acids: CASRVGGQPQHF.

This clonotype was found many times. This chain joins TRBV18 and TRBJ2-3; D perhaps matches TRBD1 (5 bases). V was pared by 4 bases and J by 4 bases, with 12 bases between. This CDR3 spans 14 amino acids. From germline, CDR1 is KGHSH and CDR2 LQKENI. The CDR3 region has the DNA TGTGCCAGCTCACTAGGCAGGGCACCAGATACGCAGTATTTT. This sequence encodes CASSLGRAPDTQYF.

This clonotype was picked up many times. The chain combines TRBV5-1 with TRBJ2-1; D remains unclear. Trimming removed 0 bases from V and 4 bases from J, with 5 bases in between. This CDR3 comprises 13 residues. The germline V gene has CDR1 SGHRS and CDR2 YFSETQ. The CDR3 bases are TGCGCCAGCAGCTTGGGGACGTACAATGAGCAGTTCTTC. Residues: CASSLGTYNEQFF.

V gene TRBV28 combines with J gene TRBJ2-5; TRBD2 is a possible D gene (6 bases). The CDR3 contains 16 residues. Germline V lookup: CDR1 MDHEN, CDR2 SYDVKM. Trimming removed 7 bases from V and 1 base from J, with 19 bases in between. CDR3 in amino acids: CASTQWAGKSQETQYF. The CDR3 region has the DNA TGTGCCAGCACCCAATGGGCGGGGAAGTCCCAAGAGACCCAGTACTTC. Full variable domain (missing parts from reference TRBV28 and TRBJ2-5): DVKVTQSSRYLVKRTGEKVFLECVQDMDHENMFWYRQDPGLGLRLIYFSYDVKMKEKGDIPEGYSVSREKKERFSLILESASTNQTSMYLCASTQWAGKSQETQYFGPGTRLLVL.

This clonotype was seen many times. V usage is TRBV9 and J usage is TRBJ1-3; tentatively, D is TRBD1 (6 bases). Trimming stripped 0 bases from V and 4 bases from J, with 11 bases between. CDR1 is SGDLS, CDR2 YYNGEE, per germline. CDR3 length equals 15 residues. CDR3 region: CASSVGQGLGNTIYF. The CDR3 region has the DNA TGTGCCAGCAGCGTAGGGCAGGGGCTCGGAAACACCATATATTTT.

This clonotype has just one count. The CDR3 here is CASSVAGGQKQETQYF. Here the CDR3 DNA reads TGTGCCAGCAGCGTCGCGGGAGGACAGAAACAAGAGACCCAGTACTTC. The V call is TRBV9, the J call TRBJ2-5, with 8 nucleotides matching TRBD2. This CDR3 region has 16 residues. V lost 2 bases to trimming and J lost 2 bases; unmatched junction nucleotides: 8. Germline V gene sequence: CDR1 SGDLS, CDR2 YYNGEE.

V gene TRBV5-1 combines with J gene TRBJ2-5; tentative D call: TRBD2 (5 bases). Deletions cut 1 base from V and 6 bases from J, with 19 bases between. The CDR3 runs to 16 residues. Germline loops: CDR1 SGHRS, CDR2 YFSETQ. CDR3 DNA: TGCGCCAGCAGCTTGCAAGTCCGAATCGGGGAACAGACCCAGTACTTC. Encoded protein: CASSLQVRIGEQTQYF.

The chain joins TRBV28 to TRBJ2-1, with D possibly being TRBD1 (6 bases). CDR1 and CDR2 (germline): MDHEN, SYDVKM. The CDR3 is 14 residues long. The V gene lost 2 bases and the J gene lost 6 bases, with 11 bases spanning the gap. CDR3 coding DNA: TGTGCCAGCAGTTTAGAGGGGGTCCTCAATGAGCAGTTCTTC. Its protein product is CASSLEGVLNEQFF.

This clonotype was observed a handful of times. The chain combines TRBV29-1 with TRBJ2-1; TRBD2 matches 12 bases. Germline V lookup: CDR1 SQVTM, CDR2 ANQGSEA. The junction had 5 bases not matched to a gene; V was cut back by 8 bases and J by 9 bases. The CDR3 covers 12 residues. The CDR3: CSSRTSGTEQFF. The DNA of the CDR3 is TGCAGCTCCCGGACTAGCGGGACTGAGCAGTTCTTC.

This clonotype was seen a few times. V is TRBV7-9 and J is TRBJ2-1, with D perhaps TRBD2 (6 bases). V was shortened by 5 bases and J by 7 bases, with 18 bases between the two germline ends. The CDR3 is 15 amino acids. CDR1 SEHNR and CDR2 FQNEAQ come from the germline V gene (reference sequence). CDR3 sequence reads: CASSLSGSLRNEQFF. Here the CDR3 DNA reads TGTGCCAGCAGCCTCTCCGGGAGCCTTCGGAATGAGCAGTTCTTC.

The table lists this clonotype with a few counts. The rearrangement uses TRBV5-1 and TRBJ2-5, with D possibly being TRBD2 (5 bases). Germline V gives CDR1 SGHRS, CDR2 YFSETQ. Between the trimmed V and J ends, which lost 1 base and 1 base, there was a span of 8 bases. CDR3 size: 14 residues. The CDR3 DNA sequence: TGCGCCAGCAGCTTGAGCGGTTTCCAAGAGACCCAGTACTTC. Protein sequence: CASSLSGFQETQYF.

The table lists this clonotype with many counts. The chain joins TRBV11-2 to TRBJ2-1; TRBD2 aligns across 12 bases. CDR1 and CDR2 from the germline V gene are SGHAT and FQNNGV. The CDR3 contains 15 residues. V was clipped by 3 bases and J by 4 bases; unmatched bases: 1. The CDR3 DNA reads as TGTGCCAGCAGCTTGACTAGCGGGAGTTACAATGAGCAGTTCTTC. This encodes CASSLTSGSYNEQFF.

The chain couples TRBV7-9 to TRBJ2-1; 13 bases are a match to TRBD2. The V and J ends lost 5 bases and 7 bases, in that order; junction bases with no gene match: 5. Germline V CDR1 and CDR2: SEHNR, FQNEAQ (reference sequence). This CDR3 spans 15 amino acids. The CDR3 protein is CASSPGTSGNNEQFF. In nucleotides, the CDR3 is TGTGCCAGCAGCCCGGGGACTAGCGGGAATAATGAGCAGTTCTTC.

This clonotype came up many times. The chain combines TRBV29-1 with TRBJ2-7, with unresolved D. This CDR3 region has 13 residues. V was clipped by 6 bases and J by 0 bases, with 12 bases between them. The V gene's germline CDR1 is SQVTM and CDR2 ANQGSEA. CDR3 loop: CSVEDVSSYEQYF. Written as DNA, the CDR3 is TGCAGCGTCGAGGACGTCAGCTCCTACGAGCAGTACTTC.

This clonotype was found many times. This sequence joins TRBV7-9 and TRBJ2-1; D remains unclear. Germline CDR1 is SEHNR and CDR2 is FQNEAQ (reference sequence). V dropped 2 bases and J dropped 2 bases, with 13 bases sitting between them. The CDR3 loop spans 16 amino acids. The CDR3 coding sequence is TGTGCCAGCAGCTTACCAGAAAAAGGGACCTACAATGAGCAGTTCTTC. As protein: CASSLPEKGTYNEQFF.

This clonotype was seen at least ten times. The V gene is TRBV12-3 or TRBV12-4, the J gene TRBJ2-2, with D unresolved. Trimming left V 6 bases short and J 7 bases short, with 12 bases between. The CDR3 has 13 amino acids. As DNA, the CDR3 is TGTGCCAGCAGCCGAGACTGGGGCGGGGAGCTGTTTTTT. The encoded protein is CASSRDWGGELFF.

The chain recombines TRBV28 with TRBJ2-2; no reliable D call. Germline CDR1 MDHEN, CDR2 SYDVKM. V was pared by 6 bases and J by 10 bases, with 12 bases between. This CDR3 is 12 amino acids long. The CDR3 reads CASSSQVEELFF. CDR3 DNA sequence: TGTGCCAGCAGCTCTCAAGTGGAGGAGCTGTTTTTT.

This clonotype was recorded at least ten times. This chain joins TRBV29-1 and TRBJ2-1; D is possibly TRBD2 (5 bases). Germline values: CDR1 SQVTM, CDR2 ANQGSEA. CDR3 length: 14 amino acids. Trimming stripped 6 bases from V and 6 bases from J, with 18 bases between. CDR3 amino acids: CSVAVSTSRNEQFF. In DNA form, the CDR3 reads TGCAGCGTGGCTGTATCAACTAGTCGCAATGAGCAGTTCTTC.

This clonotype occurred a few times. This sequence joins TRBV2 and TRBJ2-1; 7 bases align to TRBD1. CDR1 SNHLY and CDR2 FYNNEI come from the germline V gene. The CDR3 is 14 residues long. With 1 base clipped from V and 7 bases from J, the junction kept 4 bases outside the gene matches. The CDR3 region is CASSEGQGHNEQFF. CDR3 coding DNA: TGTGCCAGCAGTGAAGGACAGGGCCATAATGAGCAGTTCTTC.

Many counts were recorded for this clonotype. The rearrangement uses TRBV20-1 and TRBJ2-2; no clear D. CDR1 is DFQATT and CDR2 is SNEGSKA in the germline V gene (reference sequence). The CDR3 totals 17 residues. With 0 bases removed from V and 5 bases from J, the gap between germline ends came to 19 bases. Here the CDR3 reads CSAREYRSVWETGELFF. In DNA form, the CDR3 reads TGCAGTGCTAGAGAATATAGAAGCGTTTGGGAAACCGGGGAGCTGTTTTTT.

This clonotype has only a few counts. This chain uses TRBV28 with TRBJ1-1; 7 bases are shared with TRBD1. V dropped 7 bases and J dropped 3; count of bases not matched to a gene: 2. Looked up from germline, CDR1 is MDHEN and CDR2 is SYDVKM. This CDR3 region has 12 residues. CDR3 in DNA: TGTGCCAGCACAACAGGGGACACTGAAGCTTTCTTT. It yields the protein CASTTGDTEAFF. Full variable domain (rest looked up from reference TRBV28 and TRBJ1-1): DVKVTQSSRYLVKRTGEKVFLECVQDMDHENMFWYRQDPGLGLRLIYFSYDVKMKEKGDIPEGYSVSREKKERFSLILESASTNQTSMYLCASTTGDTEAFFGQGTRLTVV.

This clonotype appeared many times. This chain uses TRBV28 with TRBJ1-5, with TRBD1 matching over 7 bases. This CDR3 spans 13 amino acids. Germline loops: CDR1 MDHEN, CDR2 SYDVKM. Unmatched junction bases numbered 2, after V lost 6 bases and J lost 3 bases. The CDR3 nucleotides read TGTGCCAGCAGACAGGGGAACAATCAGCCCCAGCATTTT. It is translated as CASRQGNNQPQHF.